Below, 26 T cell receptor beta chains from the same sample are listed, as sequenced in a study of CD8+ T cells in alopecia areata. After isolation, RNA underwent reverse transcription to generate cDNA as the sequencing template. Libraries were prepared by immunoSEQ multiplex PCR; TCRdb keeps only in-frame clonotypes and omits some of them. The sample consists of 120,000 to 150,000 clones, over 45% of them appearing once. The source material was CD4+ T cells sorted from blood. Receptors were obtained from a human donor with alopecia areata.

Only one count was recorded for this clone. The chain is built from TRBV5-4 and TRBJ2-3; TRBD2 might be the D (6 bases). The V end lost 6 bases, the J end lost 2 bases, and 10 bases lay between the germline ends. In germline, CDR1 is SGHNT, CDR2 YYREEE (reference sequence). CDR3 length equals 13 residues. DNA for the CDR3: TGTGCCAGCACGGGAGAGCCCACAGATACGCAGTATTTT. This codes for CASTGEPTDTQYF.

The genes are TRBV7-2 and TRBJ2-1, with a weak D call TRBD2 (6 bases). The CDR3 extends over 15 amino acids. Deletions cut 4 bases from V and 9 bases from J, with 19 bases between. CDR1 and CDR2 (germline): SGHTA, FQGNSA. The DNA for the CDR3 is TGTGCCAGCAGCTGGCGGAGGGCCCTCGGTACTGAGCAGTTCTTC. Protein product: CASSWRRALGTEQFF.

The chain uses TRBV29-1 and TRBJ2-7; D possibly corresponds to TRBD1 (5 bases). In germline, CDR1 is SQVTM, CDR2 ANQGSEA. The CDR3 runs to 14 residues. V was trimmed by 7 bases and J by 0 bases, leaving 16 bases between them. The CDR3 region has the DNA TGCAGCGCCGGTAAGACGGACATCTCCTACGAGCAGTACTTC. Protein: CSAGKTDISYEQYF.

There are a few counts of this clone. J is TRBJ2-7 and V is TRBV19; no clear D. Germline V gene lookup returns CDR1 LNHDA and CDR2 SQIVND (reference sequence). The CDR3 loop spans 14 amino acids. The V gene lost 3 bases and the J gene lost 2 bases, with 11 bases spanning the gap. CDR3 in amino acids: CASSISDRTYEQYF. Here the CDR3 DNA reads TGTGCCAGTAGTATCTCGGATCGAACCTACGAGCAGTACTTC.

This clone was found a few times. The chain links TRBV2 to TRBJ2-3; TRBD2 matches at 7 bases. Germline values: CDR1 SNHLY, CDR2 FYNNEI. The CDR3 consists of 14 residues. The trim removed 8 bases at V and 2 bases at J, leaving 7 bases unmatched. CDR3: CASFRDYHTDTQYF. Written as DNA, the CDR3 is TGTGCCAGCTTCCGGGACTACCACACAGATACGCAGTATTTT.

This chain joins TRBV5-5 and TRBJ2-7; the D is unclear. Trimming pared 4 bases from V and 0 bases from J, leaving 8 bases between. Per germline, CDR1 SGHKS and CDR2 YYEKEE (reference sequence). The CDR3 spans 13 residues. The CDR3: CASSQRVSYEQYF. Written as DNA, the CDR3 is TGTGCCAGCAGCCAAAGAGTCTCCTACGAGCAGTACTTC.

V gene TRBV5-6 combines with J gene TRBJ2-1; weak D call: TRBD1 (6 bases). The V gene's germline CDR1 is SGHDT and CDR2 YYEEEE. V was shortened by 4 bases and J by 9 bases, with 14 bases between the two germline ends. The CDR3 sequence is 13 residues long. In nucleotides, the CDR3 is TGTGCCAGCAGCCCGGTGGGGGCTGGTGAGCAGTTCTTC. Translating gives CASSPVGAGEQFF.

The chain carries TRBV9 and TRBJ2-3, with no clear D. This CDR3 region has 15 residues. Trimming pared 0 bases from V and 2 bases from J, leaving 10 bases between. Looked up from germline, CDR1 is SGDLS and CDR2 is YYNGEE. The CDR3 protein is CASSVELRSTDTQYF. The DNA of the CDR3 is TGTGCCAGCAGCGTAGAGTTAAGGTCCACAGATACGCAGTATTTT. Full variable domain (outside the CDR3, taken from reference TRBV9 and TRBJ2-3): DSGVTQTPKHLITATGQRVTLRCSPRSGDLSVYWYQQSLDQGLQFLIQYYNGEERAKGNILERFSAQQFPDLHSELNLSSLELGDSALYFCASSVELRSTDTQYFGPGTRLTVL.

This clone was seen a handful of times. The J gene is TRBJ1-1, the V gene TRBV29-1; TRBD1 might be the D (6 bases). Germline V gene lookup returns CDR1 SQVTM and CDR2 ANQGSEA. V lost 6 bases and J 6 bases, leaving 23 bases between the germline ends. The length of the CDR3 is 15 residues. CDR3 loop: CSVAGAGWAIAEAFF. CDR3 bases: TGCAGCGTAGCAGGGGCAGGGTGGGCCATTGCTGAAGCTTTCTTT.

CDR3 bases: TGCGCCAGCAGCTTGGCCCTTAGCGGGAGGAACTACAATGAGCAGTTCTTC. This encodes CASSLALSGRNYNEQFF. The rearrangement uses TRBV5-1 and TRBJ2-1; 10 nucleotides line up with TRBD2. The CDR3 has 17 amino acids. V gave up 0 bases and J gave up 3 bases; unmatched junction bases: 6. CDR1 is SGHRS, CDR2 YFSETQ, per germline. Looking up the rest from reference TRBV5-1 and TRBJ2-1 gives the full variable domain: KAGVTQTPRYLIKTRGQQVTLSCSPISGHRSVSWYQQTPGQGLQFLFEYFSETQRNKGNFPGRFSGRQFSNSRSEMNVSTLELGDSALYLCASSLALSGRNYNEQFFGPGTRLTVL.

The V gene is TRBV11-2, the J gene TRBJ2-1, with TRBD2 matching 7 bases. CDR3 length: 17 residues. Per the germline V gene, CDR1 is SGHAT and CDR2 is FQNNGV. Germline trimming cut 1 base from V and 4 bases from J; bases unmatched to any gene: 10. The CDR3 here is CASSLGAGLVQYNEQFF. Written as DNA, the CDR3 is TGTGCCAGCAGCTTAGGGGCCGGACTAGTGCAATACAATGAGCAGTTCTTC.

The chain has TRBV6-5 and TRBJ2-7, with TRBD2 matching over 12 bases. V was clipped by 10 bases and J by 2 bases; unmatched bases: 9. The germline gives CDR1 MNHEY, CDR2 SVGAGI. This CDR3 comprises 15 residues. CDR3 protein: CATQPGLAGTYEQYF. The CDR3, as DNA: TGTGCCACCCAACCAGGACTAGCGGGAACCTACGAGCAGTACTTC.

This clone was detected only a few times. The chain uses TRBV7-9 and TRBJ2-1; D not resolved. Trimming shortened V by 2 bases and J by 10 bases, and 21 bases separated the two germline ends. The CDR3 has 16 residues. CDR1 is SEHNR and CDR2 is FQNEAQ in the germline V gene (reference sequence). The CDR3 nucleotides are TGTGCCAGCAGCTTAAGTGTCGGCATCCCCGCCGGGGAGCAGTTCTTC. Amino acid sequence: CASSLSVGIPAGEQFF.

This clone was found a few times. Other DNA sequences in the sample encode the same CDR3. The chain employs TRBV29-1 and TRBJ2-5; D gene ambiguous. The length of the CDR3 is 10 residues. CDR1 SQVTM and CDR2 ANQGSEA come from the germline V gene. With 4 bases removed from V and 5 bases from J, the gap between germline ends came to 5 bases. Here the CDR3 DNA reads TGCAGCGTTGCCCTCGAGACCCAGTACTTC. Translating it yields CSVALETQYF.

This clone was picked up a small number of times. V gene TRBV23-1 combines with J gene TRBJ2-2; 8 nucleotides align to TRBD2. TRBV23-1 is treated as an ORF (open reading frame) with a function not yet certain. V was pared by 2 bases and J by 0 bases, with 5 bases of the junction left unmatched. The CDR3 length is 17 residues. The CDR3 here is CASSQTSGGANTGELFF. Here the CDR3 DNA reads TGCGCCAGCAGTCAAACTAGCGGAGGGGCGAACACCGGGGAGCTGTTTTTT.

This clone turned up a few times. The chain recombines TRBV20-1 with TRBJ2-7, with D unresolved. V lost 4 bases to trimming and J lost 5 bases, with 6 bases between them. This CDR3 contains 10 residues. Germline values: CDR1 DFQATT, CDR2 SNEGSKA (reference sequence). CDR3 region: CSAILDEQYF. CDR3 DNA: TGCAGTGCTATCCTGGACGAGCAGTACTTC.

The V and J genes are TRBV11-2 and TRBJ2-5, with 9 bases matching TRBD2. The length of the CDR3 is 12 residues. Germline V gene data show CDR1 as SGHAT and CDR2 as FQNNGV. With V trimmed by 5 bases and J by 5 bases, 0 bases remained unmatched. The CDR3 sequence: CASSLAGETQYF. The DNA for the CDR3 is TGTGCCAGCAGCCTAGCGGGGGAGACCCAGTACTTC.

This clone was observed a handful of times. The J gene is TRBJ2-1, the V gene TRBV7-3; 13 nucleotides agree with TRBD2. Germline-derived CDR1 and CDR2 are SGHTA and FQGTGA. V lost 0 bases, J lost 5 bases, and 10 bases stayed unmatched. CDR3 size: 19 residues. Written as DNA, the CDR3 is TGTGCCAGCAGCTTAACTGGGACTAGCGGGACGAGCCCCCACAATGAGCAGTTCTTC. This translates into CASSLTGTSGTSPHNEQFF.

This clone was counted once. The chain employs TRBV30 and TRBJ2-3; 7 nucleotides match TRBD2. The CDR3 has 15 residues. Per the germline V gene, CDR1 is GTSNPN and CDR2 is SVGIG (reference sequence). Trimming removed 0 bases from V and 4 bases from J; junction bases left unmatched: 7. For the CDR3, the DNA is TGTGCCTGGAGTGTACGGGCGGGAGCCGCAGATACGCAGTATTTT. This gives the protein CAWSVRAGAADTQYF.

This clone has more than one count but fewer than ten. The chain has TRBV5-1 and TRBJ2-1, with a tentative D call TRBD1 (5 bases). The CDR3 runs 14 residues. Germline assignment: CDR1 SGHRS and CDR2 YFSETQ. V lost 0 bases and J lost 7, with 11 bases in between. The CDR3 region has the DNA TGCGCCAGCAGCTTGGCGCCAAAGGGGAATGAGCAGTTCTTC. Its translation is CASSLAPKGNEQFF.

This clone was recorded a few times. The chain combines TRBV15 with TRBJ2-6; no reliable D call. CDR1 and CDR2 (germline): LNHNV, YYDKDF (reference sequence). V was clipped by 5 bases and J by 5 bases, with 16 bases between them. The CDR3 consists of 16 residues. CDR3 sequence reads: CATSAEAAHWANVLTF. Here the CDR3 DNA reads TGTGCCACCAGCGCTGAGGCGGCCCACTGGGCCAACGTCCTGACTTTC.

The chain uses TRBV25-1 and TRBJ2-5, with D perhaps TRBD1 or TRBD2 (6 bases each). CDR3 length equals 13 residues. Trimming took 8 bases from V and 5 from J, leaving 15 bases between them. Germline CDR1 MGHDK, CDR2 SYGVNS. CDR3 residues: CASSGALWETQYF. The CDR3 DNA reads as TGTGCCAGCTCGGGGGCGCTATGGGAGACCCAGTACTTC.

This clone came up a few times. This chain connects TRBV4-1 to TRBJ2-2; D is unclear. Trimming took off 5 bases at V and 0 bases at J, with 13 bases between the two ends. This CDR3 spans 16 amino acids. CDR1 and CDR2 (germline): MGHRA, YSYEKL. CDR3 bases: TGCGCCAGCAGCGTTCTTATCGCAACGAACACCGGGGAGCTGTTTTTT. Translated: CASSVLIATNTGELFF.

The rearrangement links TRBV29-1 to TRBJ2-7; no clear D gene. Per germline, CDR1 SQVTM and CDR2 ANQGSEA. Trimming took off 6 bases at V and 3 bases at J, with 9 bases between the two ends. The CDR3 runs to 11 residues. The CDR3 here is CSVASGYEQYF. The CDR3 coding sequence is TGCAGCGTAGCTAGTGGCTACGAGCAGTACTTC.

The chain links TRBV29-1 to TRBJ1-2; D is undetermined. The CDR3 consists of 10 residues. Between the trimmed V and J ends, which lost 6 bases and 7 bases, there was a span of 9 bases. In germline, CDR1 is SQVTM, CDR2 ANQGSEA. CDR3 amino acids: CSVGEGGYTF. The CDR3 coding sequence is TGCAGCGTGGGCGAGGGTGGCTACACCTTC.

This clone has only one observation. The chain combines TRBV7-9 with TRBJ2-2; 10 positions agree with TRBD2. CDR3 length: 15 residues. With 6 bases clipped from V and 6 bases from J, the junction kept 7 bases outside the gene matches. Germline V gene lookup returns CDR1 SEHNR and CDR2 FQNEAQ (reference sequence). CDR3 in amino acids: CASSSSGSRSGELFF. The CDR3 DNA reads TGTGCCAGCAGTTCTAGCGGGAGTCGATCCGGGGAGCTGTTTTTT. Together with reference TRBV7-9 and TRBJ2-2, the CDR3 gives the full variable domain: DTGVSQNPRHKITKRGQNVTFRCDPISEHNRLYWYRQTLGQGPEFLTYFQNEAQLEKSRLLSDRFSAERPKGSFSTLEIQRTEQGDSAMYLCASSSSGSRSGELFFGEGSRLTVL.